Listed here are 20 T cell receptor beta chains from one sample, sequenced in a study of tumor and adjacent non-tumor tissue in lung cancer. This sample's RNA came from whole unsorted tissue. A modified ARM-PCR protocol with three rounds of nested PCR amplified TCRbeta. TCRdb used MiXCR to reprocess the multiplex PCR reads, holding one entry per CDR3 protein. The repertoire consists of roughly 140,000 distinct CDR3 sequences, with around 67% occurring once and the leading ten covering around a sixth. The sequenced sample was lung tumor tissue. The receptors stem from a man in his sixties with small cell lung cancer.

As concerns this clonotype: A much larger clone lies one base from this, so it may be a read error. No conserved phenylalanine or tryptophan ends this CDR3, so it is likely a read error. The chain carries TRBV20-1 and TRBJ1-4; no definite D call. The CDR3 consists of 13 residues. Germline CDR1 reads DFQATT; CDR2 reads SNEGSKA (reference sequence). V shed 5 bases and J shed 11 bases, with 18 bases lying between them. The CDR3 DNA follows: TGCAGTGCTGGAACCAACACGAGGAACAAACTGTTTTCT. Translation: CSAGTNTRNKLFS.

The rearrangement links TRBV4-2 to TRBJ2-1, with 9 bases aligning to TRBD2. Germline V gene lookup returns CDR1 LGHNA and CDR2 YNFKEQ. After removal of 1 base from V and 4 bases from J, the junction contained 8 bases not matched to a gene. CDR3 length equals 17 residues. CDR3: CASSQGVREGQYNEQFF. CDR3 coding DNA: TGTGCCAGCAGCCAAGGCGTGCGGGAGGGCCAATACAATGAGCAGTTCTTC.

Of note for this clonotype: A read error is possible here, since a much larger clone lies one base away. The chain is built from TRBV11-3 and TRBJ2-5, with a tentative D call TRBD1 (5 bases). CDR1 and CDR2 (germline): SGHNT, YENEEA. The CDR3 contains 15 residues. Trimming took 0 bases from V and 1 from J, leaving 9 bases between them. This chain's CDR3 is CASSLEQGLQETQYF. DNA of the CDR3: TGTGCCAGCAGCTTAGAGCAGGGCCTCCAAGAGACCCAGTACTTC. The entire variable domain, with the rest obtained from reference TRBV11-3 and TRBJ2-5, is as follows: EAGVVQSPRYKIIEKKQPVAFWCNPISGHNTLYWYLQNLGQGPELLIRYENEEAVDDSQLPKDRFSAERLKGVDSTLKIQPAELGDSAVYLCASSLEQGLQETQYFGPGTRLLVL.

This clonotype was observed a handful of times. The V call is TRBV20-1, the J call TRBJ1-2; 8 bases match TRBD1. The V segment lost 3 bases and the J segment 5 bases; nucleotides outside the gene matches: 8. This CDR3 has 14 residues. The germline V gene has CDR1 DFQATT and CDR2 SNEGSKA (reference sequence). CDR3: CSARDLDRDYGYTF. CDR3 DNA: TGCAGTGCTAGGGATCTGGACAGGGATTATGGCTACACCTTC.

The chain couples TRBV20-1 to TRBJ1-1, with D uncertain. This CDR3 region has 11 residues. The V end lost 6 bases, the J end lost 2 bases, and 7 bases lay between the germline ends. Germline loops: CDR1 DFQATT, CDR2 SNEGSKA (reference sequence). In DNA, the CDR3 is TGCAGTGCCATCCCCAACACTGAAGCTTTCTTT. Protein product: CSAIPNTEAFF.

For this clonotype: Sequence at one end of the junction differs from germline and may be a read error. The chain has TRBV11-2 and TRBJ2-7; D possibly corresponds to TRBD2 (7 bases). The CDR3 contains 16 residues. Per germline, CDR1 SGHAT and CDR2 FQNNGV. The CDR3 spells CVSSLLAGGGFYEQCF. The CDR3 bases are TGTGTCAGCAGCTTATTAGCAGGCGGGGGCTTCTATGAGCAGTGCTTC. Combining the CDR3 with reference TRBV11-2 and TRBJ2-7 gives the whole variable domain EAGVAQSPRYKIIEKRQSVAFWCNPISGHATLYWYQQILGQGPKLLIQFQNNGVVDDSQLPKDRFSAERLKGVDSTLKIQPAKLEDSAVYLCVSSLLAGGGFYEQCFGPGTRLTVT.

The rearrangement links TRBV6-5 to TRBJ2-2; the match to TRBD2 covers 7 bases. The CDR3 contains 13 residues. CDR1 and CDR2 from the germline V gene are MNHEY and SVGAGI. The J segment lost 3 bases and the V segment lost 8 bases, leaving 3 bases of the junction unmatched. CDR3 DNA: TGTGCCAGCTGGACTAGGGACACCGGGGAGCTGTTTTTT. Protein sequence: CASWTRDTGELFF.

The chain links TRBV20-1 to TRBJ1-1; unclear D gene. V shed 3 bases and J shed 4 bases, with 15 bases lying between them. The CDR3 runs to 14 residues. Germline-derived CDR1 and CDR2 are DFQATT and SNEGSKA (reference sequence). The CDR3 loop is CSASRGEGVTEAFF. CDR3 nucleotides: TGCAGTGCTAGCCGCGGGGAGGGTGTCACTGAAGCTTTCTTT.

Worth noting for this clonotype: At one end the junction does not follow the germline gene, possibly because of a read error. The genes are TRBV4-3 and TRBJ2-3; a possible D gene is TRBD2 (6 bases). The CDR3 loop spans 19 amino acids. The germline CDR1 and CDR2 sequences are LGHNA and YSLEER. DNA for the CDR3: TGCGCCAGCAGCCAAGAATCTGCAGGGAGGTCTATGGGCACAGACACGCAGTATTTT. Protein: CASSQESAGRSMGTDTQYF.

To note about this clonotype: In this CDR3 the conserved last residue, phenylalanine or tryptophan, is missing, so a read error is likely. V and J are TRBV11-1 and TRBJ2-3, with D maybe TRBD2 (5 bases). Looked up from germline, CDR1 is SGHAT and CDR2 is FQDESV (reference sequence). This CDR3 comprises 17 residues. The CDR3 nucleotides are TGTGCCAGCAGCGTAGCCATGGGAGTGGCCGAGCCAGATACGCAGTATTCT. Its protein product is CASSVAMGVAEPDTQYS.

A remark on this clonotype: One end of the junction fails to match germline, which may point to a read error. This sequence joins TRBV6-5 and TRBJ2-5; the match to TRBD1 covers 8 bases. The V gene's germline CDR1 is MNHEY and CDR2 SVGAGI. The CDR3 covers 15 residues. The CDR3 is CASSYTHRGWETQYF. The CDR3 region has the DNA TGTGCCAGCAGTTACACCCACAGGGGGTGGGAGACCCAATACTTT.

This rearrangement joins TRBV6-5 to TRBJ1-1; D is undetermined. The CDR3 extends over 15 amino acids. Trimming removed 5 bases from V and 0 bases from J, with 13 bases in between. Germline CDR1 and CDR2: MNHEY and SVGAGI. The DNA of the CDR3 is TGTGCCAGCAGTGTGACCGCTCGTCTGAACACTGAAGCTTTCTTT. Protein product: CASSVTARLNTEAFF.

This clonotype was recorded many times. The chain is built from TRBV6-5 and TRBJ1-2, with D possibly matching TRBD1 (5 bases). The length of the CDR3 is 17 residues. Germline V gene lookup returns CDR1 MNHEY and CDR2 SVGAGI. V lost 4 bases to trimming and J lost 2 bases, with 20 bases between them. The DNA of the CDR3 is TGTGCCAGCAGTTCGCAGACAGACCCTACTTCAAACTATGGCTACACCTTC. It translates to CASSSQTDPTSNYGYTF.

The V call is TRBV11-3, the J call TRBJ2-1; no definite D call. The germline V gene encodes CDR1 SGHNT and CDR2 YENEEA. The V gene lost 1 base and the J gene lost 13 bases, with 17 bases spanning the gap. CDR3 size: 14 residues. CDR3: CASSLGAAYNKQFF. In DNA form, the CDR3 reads TGTGCCAGCAGCTTAGGTGCGGCTTACAATAAACAGTTCTTC.

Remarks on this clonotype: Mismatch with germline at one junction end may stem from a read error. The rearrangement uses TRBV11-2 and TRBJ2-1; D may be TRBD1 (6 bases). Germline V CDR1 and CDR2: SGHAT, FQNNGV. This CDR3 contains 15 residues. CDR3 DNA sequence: TGTGCCAGCAGCTCCGAGTGGCAGGGGAATGGAGAGCACTTCTTC. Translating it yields CASSSEWQGNGEHFF.

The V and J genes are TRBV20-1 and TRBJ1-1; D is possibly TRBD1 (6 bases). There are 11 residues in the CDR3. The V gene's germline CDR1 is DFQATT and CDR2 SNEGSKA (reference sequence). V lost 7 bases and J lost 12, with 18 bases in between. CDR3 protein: CSVGDLQGSFF. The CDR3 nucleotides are TGCAGTGTTGGAGATTTACAGGGTTCTTTCTTT.

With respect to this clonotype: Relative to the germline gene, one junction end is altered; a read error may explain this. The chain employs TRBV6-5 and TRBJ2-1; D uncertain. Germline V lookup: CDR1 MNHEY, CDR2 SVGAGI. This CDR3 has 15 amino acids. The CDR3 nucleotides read TGTACCAGCAGTCCCGGGTACCTCGGCTACAATGAGCAGTTCTTC. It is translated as CTSSPGYLGYNEQFF.

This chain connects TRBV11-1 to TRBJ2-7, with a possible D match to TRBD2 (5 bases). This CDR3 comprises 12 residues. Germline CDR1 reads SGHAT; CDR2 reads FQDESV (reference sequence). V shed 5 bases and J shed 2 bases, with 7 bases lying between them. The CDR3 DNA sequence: TGTGCCAGCAGCCCCGGGACCTACGAGCAGTACTTC. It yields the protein CASSPGTYEQYF. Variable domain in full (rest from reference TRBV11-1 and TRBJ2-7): EAEVAQSPRYKITEKSQAVAFWCDPISGHATLYWYRQILGQGPELLVQFQDESVVDDSQLPKDRFSAERLKGVDSTLKIQPAELGDSAMYLCASSPGTYEQYFGPGTRLTVT.

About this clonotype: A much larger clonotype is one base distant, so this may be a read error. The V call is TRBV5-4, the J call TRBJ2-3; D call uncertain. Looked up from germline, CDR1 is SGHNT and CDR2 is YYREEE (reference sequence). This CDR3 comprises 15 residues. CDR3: CGSSFKGSFADTQYF. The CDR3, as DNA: TGTGGCAGCAGCTTCAAGGGAAGTTTTGCAGATACGCAGTATTTT.

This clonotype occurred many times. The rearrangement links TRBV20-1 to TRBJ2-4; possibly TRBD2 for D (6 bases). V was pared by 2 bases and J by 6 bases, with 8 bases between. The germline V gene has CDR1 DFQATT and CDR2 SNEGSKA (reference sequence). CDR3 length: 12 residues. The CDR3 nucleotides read TGCAGTGCTAGACTAGCGAGAAACATTCAGTACTTC. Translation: CSARLARNIQYF.